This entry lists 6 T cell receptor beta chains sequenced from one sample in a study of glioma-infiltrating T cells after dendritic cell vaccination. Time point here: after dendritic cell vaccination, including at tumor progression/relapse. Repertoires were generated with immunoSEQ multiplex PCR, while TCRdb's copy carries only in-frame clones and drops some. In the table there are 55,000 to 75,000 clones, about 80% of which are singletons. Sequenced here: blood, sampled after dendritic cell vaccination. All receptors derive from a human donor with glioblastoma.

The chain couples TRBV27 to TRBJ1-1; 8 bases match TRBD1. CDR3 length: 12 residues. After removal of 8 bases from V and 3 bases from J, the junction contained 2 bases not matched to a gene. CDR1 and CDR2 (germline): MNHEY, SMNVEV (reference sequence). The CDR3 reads CASQGAYTEAFF. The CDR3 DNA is TGTGCCAGCCAGGGGGCTTACACTGAAGCTTTCTTT.

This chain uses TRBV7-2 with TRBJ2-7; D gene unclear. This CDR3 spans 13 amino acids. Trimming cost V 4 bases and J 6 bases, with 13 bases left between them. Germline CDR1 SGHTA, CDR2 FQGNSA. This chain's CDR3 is CASSSPATGEQYF. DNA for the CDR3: TGTGCCAGCAGCTCCCCCGCTACGGGCGAGCAGTACTTC.

CDR3 DNA: TGTGCCAGCAGCTCCTACAGGGTGAACACCATATATTTT. Amino acid sequence: CASSSYRVNTIYF. The chain joins TRBV13 to TRBJ1-3; a weak D match, TRBD1 (6 bases). Germline assignment: CDR1 PRHDT and CDR2 FYEKMQ (reference sequence). CDR3 length equals 13 residues. V was cut by 4 bases and J by 7 bases, with 11 bases left in between.

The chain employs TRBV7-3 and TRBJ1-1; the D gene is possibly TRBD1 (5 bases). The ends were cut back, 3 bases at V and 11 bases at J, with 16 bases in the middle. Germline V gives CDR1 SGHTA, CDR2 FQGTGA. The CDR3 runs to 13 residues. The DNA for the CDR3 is TGTGCCAGCAGCTTTGGAGGGGCGGGAGCCGCTTTCTTT. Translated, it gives CASSFGGAGAAFF.

CDR3 in DNA: TGCGCCAGCAGTGAGTCCCGTCGGGGAAGGGTGGAGACCCAGTACTTC. Translated, it gives CASSESRRGRVETQYF. The V gene is TRBV10-1, the J gene TRBJ2-5, with D perhaps matching TRBD2 (5 bases). This CDR3 is built from 16 residues. V lost 0 bases, J lost 5 bases, and 16 bases lay in between. Germline values: CDR1 WNHNN, CDR2 SYGVQD (reference sequence).

The CDR3 DNA reads TGTGCCTGGAGTGCGCCGATAGGGGACACCGGGGAGCTGTTTTTT. Encoded protein: CAWSAPIGDTGELFF. The V gene is TRBV30, the J gene TRBJ2-2; D is perhaps TRBD1 (5 bases). The CDR3 totals 15 residues. Trimming shortened V by 1 base and J by 3 bases, and 12 bases separated the two germline ends. Germline V gene data show CDR1 as GTSNPN and CDR2 as SVGIG (reference sequence).